This TCR beta chain originates from a study of CD8 T cells in ankylosing spondylitis (dated by TCRdb to the late 2010s). Turning to the overall study: The study profiled T cell receptor beta repertoires in healthy donors and ankylosing spondylitis patients to find disease-linked TCR variants. The full study cohort was made up of 25 to 30 ankylosing spondylitis patients and 108 healthy donors. Samples of peripheral blood were taken, and for ankylosing spondylitis patients, synovial fluid was collected as well. The full study reports these points: In peripheral blood, the disease-linked clones were found at relatively low frequencies and had a CD8+ phenotype. Blood from ankylosing spondylitis patients appeared to be characterized by a TCR beta motif made up of several highly homologous amino acid variants. Some motif variants were previously reported in synovial fluid and blood of reactive arthritis patients, suggesting common disease-initiation mechanisms. According to the report, matched synovial fluid samples from ankylosing spondylitis patients were significantly enriched for the disease-linked clones.

TCRdb names Illumina HiSeq 2500 as the instrument used. TCR beta libraries were prepared by quantitative 5'-RACE with molecular barcodes. As for the original processing: Disease-linked TCR variants were identified with a new computational method built on a probabilistic model of VDJ rearrangement. Through fastp at Q25 and MiXCR, TCRdb rebuilt clones from the public reads, retaining in-frame beta chains. Rows matching on CDR3 protein sequence are summarized as one entry with the most common DNA and genes. TCRdb, not the original authors, processed these V and J calls. The sample includes 200,000 to 300,000 distinct CDR3 sequences, with approximately 12% observed a single time. The ten most abundant clones make up roughly 6.8% of the sample. A word on this clonotype: The specificity of this receptor is unknown. No base-level quality is on record; no much larger clone is a single base apart.

The specimen was blood, either unsorted or a sorted T cell fraction (not recorded which). The source of this sequence is a male donor with ankylosing spondylitis or in good health (not recorded which).

The DNA is as follows: TGCGCCAGCAGCTTGGTTACAGGGATAAAAACGGGCACAGATACGCAGTATTTT. Its translation is CASSLVTGIKTGTDTQYF. Recombination linked TRBV5-1 to TRBJ2-3; TRBD1 might be the D gene, on 6 matching bases. The CDR3 runs 18 amino acids, cysteine and phenylalanine included. Solely the CDR3 DNA is kept, with 54 bases framed from the first base. Sequences SGHRS (CDR1) and YFSETQ (CDR2) are obtained from the germline V gene. The V end loses 0 bases and the J end loses 1 base, and a stretch of 18 bases separates them.